This T cell receptor beta chain was documented in a study of T cell responses to AZD1222 COVID-19 vaccine. A note on this clone: Its target is not known.

Study-wide results and caveats: Vaccine-associated CD4 TCRs ranged over spike, dominating at 160-218 and 743-854. Spike-specific TCR depth and breadth grew after two AZD1222 doses. Every sample of the repertoires postdated the peak T cell response.

Germline values: CDR1 LGHDT, CDR2 YNNKEL (reference sequence). This CDR3 region has 15 residues. V lost 1 base, J lost 2 bases, and 12 bases lay in between. Clones were read by immunoSEQ multiplex PCR, and TCRdb kept only the in-frame ones, dropping some. Altogether over 150,000 clones are present, about 92% being singletons, with the ten largest covering 18%. This clonotype was obtained from an adult in good health. The sequencing here drew on peripheral blood, taken on day 0 of AZD1222 vaccination. The chain uses TRBV3-1 (or the pseudogene TRBV3-2) and TRBJ2-7; D is perhaps TRBD1 or TRBD2 (5 bases each). CDR3 loop: CASSQGELGAYEQYF. The CDR3 nucleotides are TGTGCCAGCAGCCAAGGGGAACTAGGGGCCTACGAGCAGTACTTC.